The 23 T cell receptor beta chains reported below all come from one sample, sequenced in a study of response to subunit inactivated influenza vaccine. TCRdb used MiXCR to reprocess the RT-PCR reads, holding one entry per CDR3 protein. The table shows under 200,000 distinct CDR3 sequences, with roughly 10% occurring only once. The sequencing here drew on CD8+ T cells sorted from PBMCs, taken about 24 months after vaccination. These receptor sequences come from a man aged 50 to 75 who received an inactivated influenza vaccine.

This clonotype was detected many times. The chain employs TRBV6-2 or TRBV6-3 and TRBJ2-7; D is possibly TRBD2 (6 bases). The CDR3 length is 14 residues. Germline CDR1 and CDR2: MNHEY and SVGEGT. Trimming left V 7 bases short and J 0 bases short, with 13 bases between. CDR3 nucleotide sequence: TGTGCCAGCATAAATTCGGACTACTCCTACGAGCAGTACTTC. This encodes CASINSDYSYEQYF.

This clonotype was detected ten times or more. The CDR3 reads CSVRASYNEQFF. The CDR3 coding sequence is TGCAGCGTTCGCGCCAGCTACAATGAGCAGTTCTTC. The chain has TRBV29-1 and TRBJ2-1; no reliable D call. CDR1 and CDR2 from the germline V gene are SQVTM and ANQGSEA. Trimming removed 5 bases from V and 3 bases from J, with 8 bases in between. The CDR3 has 12 amino acids.

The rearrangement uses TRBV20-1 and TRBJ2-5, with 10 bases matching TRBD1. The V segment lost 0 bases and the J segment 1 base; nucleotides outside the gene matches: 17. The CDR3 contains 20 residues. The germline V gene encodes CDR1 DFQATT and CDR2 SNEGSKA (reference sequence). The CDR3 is CSARDLGHSRDRGTQETQYF. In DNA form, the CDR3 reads TGCAGTGCTAGAGATTTGGGTCACAGCCGGGACAGGGGTACCCAAGAGACCCAGTACTTC.

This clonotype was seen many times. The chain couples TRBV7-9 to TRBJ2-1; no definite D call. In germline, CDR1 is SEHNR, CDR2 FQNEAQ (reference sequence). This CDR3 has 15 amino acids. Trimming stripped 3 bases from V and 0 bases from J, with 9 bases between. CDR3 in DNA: TGTGCCAGCAGCTTTGGGCCGAGCTCCTACAATGAGCAGTTCTTC. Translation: CASSFGPSSYNEQFF.

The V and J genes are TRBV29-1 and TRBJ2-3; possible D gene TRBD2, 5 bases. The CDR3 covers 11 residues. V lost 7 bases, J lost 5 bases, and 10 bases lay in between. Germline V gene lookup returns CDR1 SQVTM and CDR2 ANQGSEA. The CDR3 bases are TGCAGCGCCCGCGCGGGAGATACGCAGTATTTT. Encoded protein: CSARAGDTQYF.

As DNA, the CDR3 is TGTGCCAGCAGACCCACTTGGAATGAGCAGTTCTTC. Its translation: CASRPTWNEQFF. The rearrangement joins TRBV6-2 or TRBV6-3 to TRBJ2-1, with D hard to call. V lost 6 bases, J lost 7 bases, and 10 bases lay in between. Germline V CDR1 and CDR2: MNHEY, SVGEGT. The CDR3 is 12 residues long.

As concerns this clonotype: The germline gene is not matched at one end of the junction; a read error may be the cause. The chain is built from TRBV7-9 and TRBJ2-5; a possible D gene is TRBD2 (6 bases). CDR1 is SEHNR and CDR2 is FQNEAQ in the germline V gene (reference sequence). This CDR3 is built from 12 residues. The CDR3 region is CASSLARESQYF. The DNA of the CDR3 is TGTGCCAGCAGCCTTGCCCGGGAGAGCCAGTACTTC.

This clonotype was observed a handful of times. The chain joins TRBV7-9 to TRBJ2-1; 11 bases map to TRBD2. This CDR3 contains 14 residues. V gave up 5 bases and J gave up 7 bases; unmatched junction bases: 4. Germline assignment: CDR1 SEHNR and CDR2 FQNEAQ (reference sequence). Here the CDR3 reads CASSNSGRANEQFF. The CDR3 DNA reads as TGTGCCAGCAGCAATAGCGGGAGGGCTAATGAGCAGTTCTTC.

The CDR3 loop reads CASSLVTANEQFF. The CDR3 bases are TGTGCCAGCAGTCTGGTGACAGCTAATGAGCAGTTCTTC. V usage is TRBV27 and J usage is TRBJ2-1, with D possibly being TRBD1 (5 bases). V lost 5 bases and J lost 7, with 12 bases in between. Per the germline V gene, CDR1 is MNHEY and CDR2 is SMNVEV (reference sequence). The CDR3 has 13 residues.

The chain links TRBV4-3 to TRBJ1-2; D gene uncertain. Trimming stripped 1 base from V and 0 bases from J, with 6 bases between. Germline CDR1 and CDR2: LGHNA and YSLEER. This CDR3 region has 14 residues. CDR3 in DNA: TGCGCCAGCAGCCAAGTCGGTTCTAACTATGGCTACACCTTC. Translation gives CASSQVGSNYGYTF.

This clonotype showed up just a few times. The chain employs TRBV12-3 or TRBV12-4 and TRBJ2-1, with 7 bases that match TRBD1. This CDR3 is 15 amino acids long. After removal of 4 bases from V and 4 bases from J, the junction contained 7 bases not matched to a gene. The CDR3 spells CASSSGTAAYNEQFF. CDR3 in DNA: TGTGCCAGCAGTTCAGGGACAGCCGCTTACAATGAGCAGTTCTTC.

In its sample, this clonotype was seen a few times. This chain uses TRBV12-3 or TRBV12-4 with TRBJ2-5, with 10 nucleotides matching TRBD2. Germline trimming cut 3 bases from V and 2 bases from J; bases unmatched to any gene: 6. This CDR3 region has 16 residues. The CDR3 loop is CASSLSASGSQETQYF. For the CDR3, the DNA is TGTGCCAGCAGTTTGTCGGCTAGCGGGAGTCAAGAGACCCAGTACTTC.

As DNA, the CDR3 is TGTGCCAGCAGCCAAGGAGTGGGCTCTGGGGCCAACGTCCTGACTTTC. This encodes CASSQGVGSGANVLTF. The chain is built from TRBV4-2 and TRBJ2-6; D gene uncertain. Trimming removed 1 base from V and 0 bases from J, with 7 bases in between. From germline, CDR1 is LGHNA and CDR2 YNFKEQ. The CDR3 spans 16 residues.

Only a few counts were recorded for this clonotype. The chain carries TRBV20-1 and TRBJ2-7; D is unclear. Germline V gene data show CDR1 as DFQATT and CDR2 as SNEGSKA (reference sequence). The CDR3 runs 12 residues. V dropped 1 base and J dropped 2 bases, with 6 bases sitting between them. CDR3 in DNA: TGCAGTGCTAGAGGGCACACCTACGAGCAGTACTTC. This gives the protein CSARGHTYEQYF.

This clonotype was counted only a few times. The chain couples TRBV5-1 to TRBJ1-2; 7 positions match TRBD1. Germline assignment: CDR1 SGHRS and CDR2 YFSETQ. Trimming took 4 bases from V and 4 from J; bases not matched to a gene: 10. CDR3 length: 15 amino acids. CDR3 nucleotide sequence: TGCGCCAGCAGCCCCGAGGAGGGGGCGAGCTATGGCTACACCTTC. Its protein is CASSPEEGASYGYTF.

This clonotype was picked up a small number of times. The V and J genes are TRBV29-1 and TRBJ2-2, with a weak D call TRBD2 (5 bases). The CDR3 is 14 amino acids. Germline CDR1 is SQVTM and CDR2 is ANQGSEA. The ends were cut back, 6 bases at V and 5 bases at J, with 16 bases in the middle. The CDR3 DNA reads TGCAGCGTCGAGGGCGGGTACGGGACCGGGGAGCTGTTTTTT. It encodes CSVEGGYGTGELFF.

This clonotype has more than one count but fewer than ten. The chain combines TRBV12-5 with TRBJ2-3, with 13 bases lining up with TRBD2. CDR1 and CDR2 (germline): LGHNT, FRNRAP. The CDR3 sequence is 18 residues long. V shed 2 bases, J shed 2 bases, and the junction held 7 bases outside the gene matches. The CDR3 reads CASGLTLAGGQFTDTQYF. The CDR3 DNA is TGTGCTAGTGGTTTGACACTAGCGGGGGGGCAGTTCACAGATACGCAGTATTTT.

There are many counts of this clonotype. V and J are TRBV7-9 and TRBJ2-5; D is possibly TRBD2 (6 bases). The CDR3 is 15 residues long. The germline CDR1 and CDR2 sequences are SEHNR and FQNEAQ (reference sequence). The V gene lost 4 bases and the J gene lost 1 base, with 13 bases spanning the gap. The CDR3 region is CASSSEGGTQETQYF. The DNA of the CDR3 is TGTGCCAGCAGCTCAGAAGGCGGGACCCAAGAGACCCAGTACTTC.

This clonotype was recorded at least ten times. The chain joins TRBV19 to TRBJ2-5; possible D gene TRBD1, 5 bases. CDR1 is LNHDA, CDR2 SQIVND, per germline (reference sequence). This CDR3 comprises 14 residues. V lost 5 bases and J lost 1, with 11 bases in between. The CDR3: CASSSTEIQETQYF. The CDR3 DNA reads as TGTGCCAGTAGTTCGACAGAAATCCAAGAGACCCAGTACTTC.

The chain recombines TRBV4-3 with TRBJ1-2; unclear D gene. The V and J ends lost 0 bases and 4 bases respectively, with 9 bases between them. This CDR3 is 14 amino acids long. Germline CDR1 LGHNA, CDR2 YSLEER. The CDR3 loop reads CASSQDAGRYGYTF. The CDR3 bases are TGCGCCAGCAGCCAAGATGCCGGACGCTATGGCTACACCTTC.

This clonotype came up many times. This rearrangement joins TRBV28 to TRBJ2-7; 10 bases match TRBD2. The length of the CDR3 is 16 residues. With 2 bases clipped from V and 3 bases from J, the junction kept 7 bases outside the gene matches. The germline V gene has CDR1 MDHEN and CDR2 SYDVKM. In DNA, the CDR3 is TGTGCCAGCAGTTTAGAGATCGCTAGCGGGGGCTACGAGCAGTACTTC. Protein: CASSLEIASGGYEQYF. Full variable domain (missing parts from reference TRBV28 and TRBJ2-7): DVKVTQSSRYLVKRTGEKVFLECVQDMDHENMFWYRQDPGLGLRLIYFSYDVKMKEKGDIPEGYSVSREKKERFSLILESASTNQTSMYLCASSLEIASGGYEQYFGPGTRLTVT.

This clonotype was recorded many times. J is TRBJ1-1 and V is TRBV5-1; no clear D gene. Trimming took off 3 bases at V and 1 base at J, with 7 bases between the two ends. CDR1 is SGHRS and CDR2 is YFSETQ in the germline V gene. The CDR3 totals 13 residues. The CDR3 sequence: CASSWVENTEAFF. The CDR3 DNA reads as TGCGCCAGCAGCTGGGTGGAGAACACTGAAGCTTTCTTT.

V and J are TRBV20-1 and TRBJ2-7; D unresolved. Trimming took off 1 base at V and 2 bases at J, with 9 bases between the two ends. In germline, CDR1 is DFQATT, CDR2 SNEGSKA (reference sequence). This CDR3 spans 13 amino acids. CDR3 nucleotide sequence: TGCAGTGCTAGAGTTGTCACCGCCTACGAGCAGTACTTC. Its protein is CSARVVTAYEQYF.